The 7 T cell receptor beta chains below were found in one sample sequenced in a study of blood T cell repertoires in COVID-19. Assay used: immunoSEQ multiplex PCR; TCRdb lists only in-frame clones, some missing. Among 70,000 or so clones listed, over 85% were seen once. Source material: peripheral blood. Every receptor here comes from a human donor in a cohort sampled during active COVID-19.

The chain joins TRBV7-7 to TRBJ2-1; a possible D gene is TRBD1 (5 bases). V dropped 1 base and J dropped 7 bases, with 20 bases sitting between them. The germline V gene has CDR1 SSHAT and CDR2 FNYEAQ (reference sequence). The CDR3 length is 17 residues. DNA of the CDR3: TGTGCCAGCAGCTTAGGTCTTCCAGGGCCGCTCATGAATGAGCAGTTCTTC. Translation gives CASSLGLPGPLMNEQFF.

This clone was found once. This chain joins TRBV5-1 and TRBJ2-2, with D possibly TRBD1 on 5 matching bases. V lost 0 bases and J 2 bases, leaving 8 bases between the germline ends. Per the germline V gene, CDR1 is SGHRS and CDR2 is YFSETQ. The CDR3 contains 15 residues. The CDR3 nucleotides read TGCGCCAGCAGCTTGGGTGGACAAAACACCGGGGAGCTGTTTTTT. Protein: CASSLGGQNTGELFF.

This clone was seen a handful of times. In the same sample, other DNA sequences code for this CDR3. CDR3: CASSLRYWGGHREETQYF. The CDR3 DNA reads as TGTGCCAGCAGTTTGAGGTATTGGGGTGGACACAGGGAAGAGACCCAGTACTTC. V usage is TRBV28 and J usage is TRBJ2-5, with a possible D match to TRBD1 (6 bases). The CDR3 covers 18 residues. The ends were cut back, 3 bases at V and 3 bases at J, with 23 bases in the middle. Germline V gene data show CDR1 as MDHEN and CDR2 as SYDVKM.

CDR3 amino acids: CASSLVDSNTEAFF. The CDR3 region has the DNA TGCGCCAGCAGCCTCGTGGACAGTAACACTGAAGCTTTCTTT. The chain employs TRBV5-1 and TRBJ1-1, with D perhaps matching TRBD1 (6 bases). Trimming shortened V by 4 bases and J by 2 bases, and 12 bases separated the two germline ends. This CDR3 comprises 14 residues. Germline loops: CDR1 SGHRS, CDR2 YFSETQ.

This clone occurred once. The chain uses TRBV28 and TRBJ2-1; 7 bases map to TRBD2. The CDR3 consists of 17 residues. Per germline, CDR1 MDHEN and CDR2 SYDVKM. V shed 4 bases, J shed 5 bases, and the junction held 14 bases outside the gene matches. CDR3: CASSSPAGAGVDNEQFF. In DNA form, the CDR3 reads TGTGCCAGCAGTTCCCCCGCCGGGGCGGGGGTAGACAATGAGCAGTTCTTC.

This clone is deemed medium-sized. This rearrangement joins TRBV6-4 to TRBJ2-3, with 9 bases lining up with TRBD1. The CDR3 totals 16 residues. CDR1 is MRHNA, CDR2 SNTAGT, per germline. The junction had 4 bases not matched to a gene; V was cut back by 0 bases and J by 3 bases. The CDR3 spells CASSDSRQGDTDTQYF. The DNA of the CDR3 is TGTGCCAGCAGTGACTCGAGACAGGGGGATACAGATACGCAGTATTTT.

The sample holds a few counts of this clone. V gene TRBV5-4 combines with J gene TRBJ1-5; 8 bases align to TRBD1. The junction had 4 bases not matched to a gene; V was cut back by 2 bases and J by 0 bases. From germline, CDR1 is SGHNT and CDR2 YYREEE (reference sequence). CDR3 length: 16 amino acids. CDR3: CASSFRTGISNQPQHF. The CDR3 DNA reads TGTGCCAGCAGCTTCCGGACAGGGATTAGCAATCAGCCCCAGCATTTT.